This is a list of T cell receptor beta chains from one sample in a study of shared T cell receptors in the human thymus. Sequencing used immunoSEQ multiplex PCR; TCRdb keeps in-frame clones, though not all of them. The sample contains about 660,000 clones, 87% of which appear only once. Separately, the same data were catalogued under a study of human thymus T cells.

The sample comprised thymocytes. These receptors all come from a boy in the first two years of life with a congenital heart defect. CDR3s leave out the opening cysteine and the closing phenylalanine or tryptophan. Fields, in order: CDR3 protein, J gene, V gene.

CDR3aa: ASSTLGTGTYEQY; j_gene: TRBJ2-7; v_gene: TRBV28
CDR3aa: ASSPRGSGDPYEQY; j_gene: TRBJ2-7; v_gene: TRBV7-2
CDR3aa: AISESDWAANYGYT; j_gene: TRBJ1-2; v_gene: TRBV10-3
CDR3aa: ATSRTDRGLVRRVNTEAF; j_gene: TRBJ1-1; v_gene: TRBV15
CDR3aa: ASSESADNNEQF; j_gene: TRBJ2-1; v_gene: TRBV25-1
CDR3aa: ASSSGSDVSYNSPLH; j_gene: TRBJ1-6; v_gene: TRBV28
CDR3aa: ASSQEVGTGLQPQH; j_gene: TRBJ1-5; v_gene: TRBV4-1
CDR3aa: ASSASGRALVSGTDTQY; j_gene: TRBJ2-3; v_gene: TRBV9
CDR3aa: ASSPGRGDTEAF; j_gene: TRBJ1-1; v_gene: TRBV18
CDR3aa: ASSQERGISGNTIY; j_gene: TRBJ1-3; v_gene: TRBV4-3
CDR3aa: ASSAGTSGRGRNEQF; j_gene: TRBJ2-1; v_gene: TRBV9
CDR3aa: ASSQGTGGILNYGYT; j_gene: TRBJ1-2; v_gene: TRBV5-6
CDR3aa: ASSLESGRGSYEQY; j_gene: TRBJ2-7; v_gene: TRBV5-6
CDR3aa: ASSWTAQNYGYT; j_gene: TRBJ1-2; v_gene: TRBV5-6
CDR3aa: ASSVGASRDIQY; j_gene: TRBJ2-4; v_gene: TRBV9
CDR3aa: AWSAPGTGEEETQY; j_gene: TRBJ2-5; v_gene: TRBV30
CDR3aa: ASSPGQGADTQY; j_gene: TRBJ2-3; v_gene: TRBV28
CDR3aa: ASSRTGSDTGELF; j_gene: TRBJ2-2; v_gene: TRBV18
CDR3aa: ASSQVPGRANYEQY; j_gene: TRBJ2-7; v_gene: TRBV4-1
CDR3aa: ASSTGAFISGANVLT; j_gene: TRBJ2-6; v_gene: TRBV27
CDR3aa: ASSQSGTVSSGGPKNIQY; j_gene: TRBJ2-4; v_gene: TRBV18
CDR3aa: ASSLAWTSGEQY; j_gene: TRBJ2-7; v_gene: TRBV11-2
CDR3aa: ASSGQGARPYEQY; j_gene: TRBJ2-7; v_gene: TRBV5-5
CDR3aa: ASSLSGTSGDTSTDTQY; j_gene: TRBJ2-3; v_gene: TRBV27
CDR3aa: ASSLASDGNNSPLH; j_gene: TRBJ1-6; v_gene: TRBV5-6
CDR3aa: VSNNRTVPNYGYT; j_gene: TRBJ1-2; v_gene: TRBV6-1
CDR3aa: ASSSGDYNEQF; j_gene: TRBJ2-1; v_gene: TRBV6-5
CDR3aa: ASSLSRDRGGNQPQH; j_gene: TRBJ1-5; v_gene: TRBV28
CDR3aa: ASSEGYNQPQH; j_gene: TRBJ1-5; v_gene: TRBV7-9
CDR3aa: ASSIGLRGRFDEKLF; j_gene: TRBJ1-4; v_gene: TRBV19
CDR3aa: ASSFSGGETQY; j_gene: TRBJ2-5; v_gene: TRBV7-6
CDR3aa: AWSVQYGFNNYGYT; j_gene: TRBJ1-2; v_gene: TRBV30
CDR3aa: ASSVGWWGAEQF; j_gene: TRBJ2-1; v_gene: TRBV9
CDR3aa: ASSTLDRGNQPQH; j_gene: TRBJ1-5; v_gene: TRBV6-6
CDR3aa: ASSDPFTSVEQY; j_gene: TRBJ2-7; v_gene: TRBV6-1
CDR3aa: ASSESRETQY; j_gene: TRBJ2-5; v_gene: TRBV25-1
CDR3aa: ASSRTESSGGFWHNEQF; j_gene: TRBJ2-1; v_gene: TRBV18
CDR3aa: ASSQGVGGGRSYEQY; j_gene: TRBJ2-7; v_gene: TRBV4-3
CDR3aa: ASSVVQTGEQY; j_gene: TRBJ2-7; v_gene: TRBV9
CDR3aa: ASKLGGSIGTQY; j_gene: TRBJ2-5; v_gene: TRBV5-6
CDR3aa: ASRERGGLFPETQY; j_gene: TRBJ2-5; v_gene: TRBV5-1
CDR3aa: ASSFSGTGDRGAF; j_gene: TRBJ1-1; v_gene: TRBV13
CDR3aa: SADGASTEAF; j_gene: TRBJ1-1; v_gene: TRBV29-1
CDR3aa: ASSQDWASGSYEQY; j_gene: TRBJ2-7; v_gene: TRBV4-1
CDR3aa: ASSLGSGPSYEQY; j_gene: TRBJ2-7; v_gene: TRBV5-1
CDR3aa: ASSLHTGVTDTQY; j_gene: TRBJ2-3; v_gene: TRBV28
CDR3aa: ASSLRGQVSSYEQY; j_gene: TRBJ2-7; v_gene: TRBV11-1
CDR3aa: ASTPGTGLYEQY; j_gene: TRBJ2-7; v_gene: TRBV5-1
CDR3aa: SVASSPGLAGGPSDTQY; j_gene: TRBJ2-3; v_gene: TRBV29-1